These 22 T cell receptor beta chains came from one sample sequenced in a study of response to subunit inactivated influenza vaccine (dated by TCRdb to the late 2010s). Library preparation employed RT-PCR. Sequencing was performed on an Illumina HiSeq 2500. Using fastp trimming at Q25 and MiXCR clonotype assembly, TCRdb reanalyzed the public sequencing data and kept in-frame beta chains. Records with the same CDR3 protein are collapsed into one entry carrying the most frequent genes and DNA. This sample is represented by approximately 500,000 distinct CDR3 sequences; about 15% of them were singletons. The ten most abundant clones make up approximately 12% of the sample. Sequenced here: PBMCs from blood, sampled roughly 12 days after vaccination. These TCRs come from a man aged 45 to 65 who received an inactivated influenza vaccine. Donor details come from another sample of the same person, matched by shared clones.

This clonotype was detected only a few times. CDR3 region: CASSVGQGITEAFF. In DNA, the CDR3 is TGTGCCAGCAGCGTAGGCCAGGGTATCACTGAAGCTTTCTTT. This rearrangement joins TRBV9 to TRBJ1-1; the D gene is possibly TRBD1 (5 bases). V shed 0 bases and J shed 4 bases, with 10 bases lying between them. The CDR3 extends over 14 amino acids. Germline V gene data show CDR1 as SGDLS and CDR2 as YYNGEE.

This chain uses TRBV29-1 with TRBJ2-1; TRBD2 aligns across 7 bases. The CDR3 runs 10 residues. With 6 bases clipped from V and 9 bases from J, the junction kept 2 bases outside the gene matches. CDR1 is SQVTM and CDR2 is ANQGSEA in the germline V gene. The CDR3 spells CSVREGEQFF. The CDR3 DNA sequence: TGCAGCGTCAGGGAGGGTGAGCAGTTCTTC.

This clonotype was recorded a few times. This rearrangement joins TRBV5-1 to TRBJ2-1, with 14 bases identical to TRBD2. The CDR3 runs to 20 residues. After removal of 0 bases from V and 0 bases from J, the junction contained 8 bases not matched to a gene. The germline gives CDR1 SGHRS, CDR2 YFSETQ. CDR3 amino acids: CASSLVLGLAGGSSYNEQFF. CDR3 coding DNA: TGCGCCAGCAGCTTGGTCCTAGGACTAGCGGGGGGTAGCTCCTACAATGAGCAGTTCTTC.

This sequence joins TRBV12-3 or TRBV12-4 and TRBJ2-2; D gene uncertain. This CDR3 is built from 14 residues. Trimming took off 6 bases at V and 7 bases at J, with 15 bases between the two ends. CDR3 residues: CASSDISGVGELFF. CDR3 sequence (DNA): TGTGCCAGCAGCGACATAAGTGGGGTCGGGGAGCTGTTTTTT.

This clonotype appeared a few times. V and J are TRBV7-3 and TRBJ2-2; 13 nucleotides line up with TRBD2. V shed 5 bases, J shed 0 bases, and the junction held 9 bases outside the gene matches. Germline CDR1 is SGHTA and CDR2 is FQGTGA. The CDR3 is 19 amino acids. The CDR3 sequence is CASSKGLAGSLSNTGELFF. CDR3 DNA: TGTGCCAGCAGCAAGGGACTAGCGGGATCCCTATCGAACACCGGGGAGCTGTTTTTT.

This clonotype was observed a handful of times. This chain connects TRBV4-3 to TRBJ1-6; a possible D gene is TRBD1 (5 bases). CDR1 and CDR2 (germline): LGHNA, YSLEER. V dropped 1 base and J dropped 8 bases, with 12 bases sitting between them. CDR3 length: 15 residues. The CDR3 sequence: CASSQGLREDSPLHF. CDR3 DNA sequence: TGCGCCAGCAGCCAAGGCCTCAGGGAAGATTCACCCCTCCACTTT.

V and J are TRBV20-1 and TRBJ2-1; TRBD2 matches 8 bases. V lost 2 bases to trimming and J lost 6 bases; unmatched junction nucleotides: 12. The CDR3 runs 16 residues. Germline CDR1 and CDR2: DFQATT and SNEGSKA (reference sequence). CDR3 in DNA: TGCAGTGCTAGACCGGGACTAGAGCGAGGTCGCAATGAGCAGTTCTTC. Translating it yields CSARPGLERGRNEQFF.

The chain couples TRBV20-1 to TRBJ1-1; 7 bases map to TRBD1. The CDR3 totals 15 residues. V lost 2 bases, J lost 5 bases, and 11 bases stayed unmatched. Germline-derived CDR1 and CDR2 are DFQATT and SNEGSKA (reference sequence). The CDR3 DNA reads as TGCAGTGCTAGACCAGTAGACAGGGAGGGGACTGAAGCTTTCTTT. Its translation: CSARPVDREGTEAFF.

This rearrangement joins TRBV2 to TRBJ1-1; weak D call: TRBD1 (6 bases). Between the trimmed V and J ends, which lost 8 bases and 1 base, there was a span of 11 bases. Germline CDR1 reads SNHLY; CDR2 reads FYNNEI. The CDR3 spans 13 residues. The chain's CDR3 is CASAGGPNTEAFF. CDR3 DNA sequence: TGTGCCAGCGCGGGGGGCCCGAACACTGAAGCTTTCTTT.

In DNA form, the CDR3 reads TGCGCCAGCAGCCAAGCTGGTAGCGGGGGGGCGGAAGATACGCAGTATTTT. Translated, it gives CASSQAGSGGAEDTQYF. The chain carries TRBV4-1 and TRBJ2-3, with TRBD2 matching 11 bases. The germline CDR1 and CDR2 sequences are MGHRA and YSYEKL. With 1 base clipped from V and 5 bases from J, the junction kept 8 bases outside the gene matches. The CDR3 consists of 17 residues.

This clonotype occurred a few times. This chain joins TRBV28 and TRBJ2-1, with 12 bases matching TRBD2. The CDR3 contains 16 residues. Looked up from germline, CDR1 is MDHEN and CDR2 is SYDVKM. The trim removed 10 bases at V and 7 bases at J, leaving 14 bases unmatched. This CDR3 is CAIYPPGLAGTNEQFF. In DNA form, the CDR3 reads TGTGCCATCTACCCCCCGGGACTAGCGGGCACGAATGAGCAGTTCTTC.

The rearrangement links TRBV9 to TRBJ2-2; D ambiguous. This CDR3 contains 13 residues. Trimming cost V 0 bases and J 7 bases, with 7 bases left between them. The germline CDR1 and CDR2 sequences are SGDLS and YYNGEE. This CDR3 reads CASSVEVYGELFF. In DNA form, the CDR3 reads TGTGCCAGCAGCGTAGAGGTCTACGGGGAGCTGTTTTTT.

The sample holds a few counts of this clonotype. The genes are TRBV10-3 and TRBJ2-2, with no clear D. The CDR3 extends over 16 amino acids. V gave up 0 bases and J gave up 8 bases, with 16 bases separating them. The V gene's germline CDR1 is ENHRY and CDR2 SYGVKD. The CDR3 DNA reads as TGTGCCATCAGTGAGTCTCCTCCGAGGAATACTGGGGAGCTGTTTTTT. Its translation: CAISESPPRNTGELFF.

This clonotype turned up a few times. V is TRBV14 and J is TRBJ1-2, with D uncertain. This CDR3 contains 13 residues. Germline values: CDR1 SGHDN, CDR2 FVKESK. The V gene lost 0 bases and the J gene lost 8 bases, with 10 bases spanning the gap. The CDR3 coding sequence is TGTGCCAGCAGCCAAGAGGCAGGCCGGGGCTACACCTTC. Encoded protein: CASSQEAGRGYTF.

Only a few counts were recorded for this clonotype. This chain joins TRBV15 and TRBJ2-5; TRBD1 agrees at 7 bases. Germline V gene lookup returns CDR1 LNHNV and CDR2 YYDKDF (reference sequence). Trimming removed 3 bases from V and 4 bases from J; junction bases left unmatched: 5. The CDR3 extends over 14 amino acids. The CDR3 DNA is TGTGCCACCAGCAGGGGACAGCCGAGAGAGACCCAGTACTTC. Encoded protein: CATSRGQPRETQYF. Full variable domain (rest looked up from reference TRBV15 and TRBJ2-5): DAMVIQNPRYQVTQFGKPVTLSCSQTLNHNVMYWYQQKSSQAPKLLFHYYDKDFNNEADTPDNFQSRRPNTSFCFLDIRSPGLGDTAMYLCATSRGQPRETQYFGPGTRLLVL.

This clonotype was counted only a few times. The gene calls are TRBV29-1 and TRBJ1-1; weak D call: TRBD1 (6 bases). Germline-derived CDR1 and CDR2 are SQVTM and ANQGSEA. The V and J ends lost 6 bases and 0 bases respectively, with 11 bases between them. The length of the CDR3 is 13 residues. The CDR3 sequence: CSVLGQLNTEAFF. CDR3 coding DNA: TGCAGCGTGCTTGGACAGTTGAACACTGAAGCTTTCTTT.

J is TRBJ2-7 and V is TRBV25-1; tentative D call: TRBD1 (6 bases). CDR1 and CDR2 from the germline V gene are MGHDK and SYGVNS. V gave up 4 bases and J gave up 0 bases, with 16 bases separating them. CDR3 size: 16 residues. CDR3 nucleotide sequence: TGTGCCAGCAGTGGGTGGACAGACTTGAGCTCCTACGAGCAGTACTTC. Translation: CASSGWTDLSSYEQYF.

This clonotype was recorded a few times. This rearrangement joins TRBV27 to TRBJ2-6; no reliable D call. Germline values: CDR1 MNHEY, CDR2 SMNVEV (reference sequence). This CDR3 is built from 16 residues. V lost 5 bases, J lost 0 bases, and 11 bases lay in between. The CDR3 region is CASSRRPVSGANVLTF. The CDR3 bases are TGTGCCAGCAGTCGGCGACCGGTCTCTGGGGCCAACGTCCTGACTTTC. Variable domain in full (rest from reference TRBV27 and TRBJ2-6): EAQVTQNPRYLITVTGKKLTVTCSQNMNHEYMSWYRQDPGLGLRQIYYSMNVEVTDKGDVPEGYKVSRKEKRNFPLILESPSPNQTSLYFCASSRRPVSGANVLTFGAGSRLTVL.

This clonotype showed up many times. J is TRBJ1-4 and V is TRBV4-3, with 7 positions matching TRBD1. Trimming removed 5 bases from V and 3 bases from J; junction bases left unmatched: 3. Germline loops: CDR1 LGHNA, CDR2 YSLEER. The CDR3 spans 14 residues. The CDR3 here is CASSYRGSNEKLFF. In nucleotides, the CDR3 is TGCGCCAGCAGCTACAGGGGATCTAATGAAAAACTGTTTTTT.

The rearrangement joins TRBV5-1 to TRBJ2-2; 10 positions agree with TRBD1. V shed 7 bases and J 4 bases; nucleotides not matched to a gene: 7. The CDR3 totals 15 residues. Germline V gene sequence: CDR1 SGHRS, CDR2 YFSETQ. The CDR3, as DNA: TGCGCCAGCGGACGGGACAGGGGACGCACCGGGGAGCTGTTTTTT. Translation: CASGRDRGRTGELFF.

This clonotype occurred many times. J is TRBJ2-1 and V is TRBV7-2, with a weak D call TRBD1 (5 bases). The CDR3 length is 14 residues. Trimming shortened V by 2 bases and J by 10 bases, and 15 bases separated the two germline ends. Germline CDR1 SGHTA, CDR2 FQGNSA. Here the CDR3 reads CASSLTVKGSEQFF. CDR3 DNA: TGTGCCAGCAGCTTAACAGTGAAGGGGTCCGAGCAGTTCTTC.

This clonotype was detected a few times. CDR3 in amino acids: CASSWTALNTEAFF. CDR3 DNA: TGTGCCAGCAGCTGGACAGCTCTGAACACTGAAGCTTTCTTT. The rearrangement uses TRBV11-2 and TRBJ1-1, with a possible D match to TRBD1 (6 bases). The ends were cut back, 4 bases at V and 0 bases at J, with 9 bases in the middle. The CDR3 is made up of 14 amino acids. In germline, CDR1 is SGHAT, CDR2 FQNNGV.